A single sample gave rise to the 8 T cell receptor beta chains below, sequenced in a study of shared clonotypes between healthy human individuals. Libraries were prepared by immunoSEQ multiplex PCR; TCRdb keeps only in-frame clonotypes and omits some of them. The sample lists fewer than 1 million clones, approximately 96% occurring once. CD45RO negativity and positive selection for CCR7 defined naive CD8 cells, a population that excluded terminally differentiated effector memory CD45RA+ cells. Source material: naive CD8+ T cells sorted from blood. Receptors originate from a man under 40 in good health.

The CDR3, as DNA: TGTGCCAGCAGCGTCTCAGGGCGCCCGTACGAGCAGTACTTC. It is translated as CASSVSGRPYEQYF. The rearrangement joins TRBV7-6 to TRBJ2-7; tentative D call: TRBD1 (5 bases). The V end lost 5 bases, the J end lost 4 bases, and 15 bases lay between the germline ends. There are 14 residues in the CDR3. Germline CDR1 SGHVS, CDR2 FNYEAQ.

The chain combines TRBV2 with TRBJ2-5; D not certain. The CDR3 is made up of 16 amino acids. CDR1 and CDR2 from the germline V gene are SNHLY and FYNNEI. The germline V and J ends were trimmed by 1 base and 5 bases, with 17 bases remaining between them. The CDR3: CASSEGTVVGWETQYF. CDR3 bases: TGTGCCAGCAGTGAAGGAACGGTGGTAGGTTGGGAGACCCAGTACTTC.

The V and J genes are TRBV5-4 and TRBJ2-5; D unresolved. Germline CDR1 and CDR2: SGHNT and YYREEE (reference sequence). The V end lost 3 bases, the J end lost 0 bases, and 9 bases lay between the germline ends. The CDR3 covers 14 residues. The CDR3 region has the DNA TGTGCCAGCAGCTGGGTCGACAACCAAGAGACCCAGTACTTC. Its protein is CASSWVDNQETQYF.

The V and J genes are TRBV2 and TRBJ2-1; D possibly corresponds to TRBD1 (5 bases). Deletions cut 8 bases from V and 6 bases from J, with 17 bases between. This CDR3 has 14 amino acids. Germline V gene data show CDR1 as SNHLY and CDR2 as FYNNEI. The CDR3 bases are TGTGCCAGCGGGGCGCAGATTACAGCCAATGAGCAGTTCTTC. Its translation: CASGAQITANEQFF.

The chain has TRBV9 and TRBJ2-2; 7 nucleotides align to TRBD1. Per the germline V gene, CDR1 is SGDLS and CDR2 is YYNGEE. There are 16 residues in the CDR3. Losses at the gene ends were 3 bases for V and 0 bases for J; bases not matched to a gene: 5. CDR3 loop: CASSAPGQPNTGELFF. In DNA, the CDR3 is TGTGCCAGCAGCGCCCCGGGACAGCCGAACACCGGGGAGCTGTTTTTT.

The rearrangement joins TRBV5-1 to TRBJ1-5; D gene ambiguous. The germline gives CDR1 SGHRS, CDR2 YFSETQ. V was clipped by 0 bases and J by 0 bases, with 10 bases between them. The CDR3 is made up of 16 amino acids. The CDR3 is CASSLDGAISNQPQHF. Here the CDR3 DNA reads TGCGCCAGCAGCTTGGATGGCGCGATTAGCAATCAGCCCCAGCATTTT.

This chain connects TRBV30 to TRBJ1-5; TRBD1 is a possible D gene (6 bases). From germline, CDR1 is GTSNPN and CDR2 SVGIG (reference sequence). Trimming removed 1 base from V and 0 bases from J, with 10 bases in between. CDR3 length equals 15 residues. CDR3 nucleotide sequence: TGTGCCTGGAGTGGGGACAATTATAGCAATCAGCCCCAGCATTTT. Protein product: CAWSGDNYSNQPQHF.

In nucleotides, the CDR3 is TGTGCCAGCAGTGAGCGGGAGCGGTACCAATACAATGAGCAGTTCTTC. Protein product: CASSERERYQYNEQFF. The V gene is TRBV2, the J gene TRBJ2-1, with 7 bases that match TRBD2. Germline assignment: CDR1 SNHLY and CDR2 FYNNEI. Losses at the gene ends were 3 bases for V and 4 bases for J; bases not matched to a gene: 9. CDR3 length: 16 amino acids.